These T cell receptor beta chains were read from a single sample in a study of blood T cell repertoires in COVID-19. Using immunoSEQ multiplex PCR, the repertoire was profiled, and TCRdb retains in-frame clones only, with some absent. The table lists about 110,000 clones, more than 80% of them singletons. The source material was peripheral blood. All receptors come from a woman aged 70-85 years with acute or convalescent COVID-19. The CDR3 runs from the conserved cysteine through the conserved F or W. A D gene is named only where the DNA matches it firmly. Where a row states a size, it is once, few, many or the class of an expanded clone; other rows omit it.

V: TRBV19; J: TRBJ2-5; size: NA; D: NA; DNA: TGTGCCAGTAGTAGGGGGGGCTCACAAGAGACCCAGTACTTC; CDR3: CASSRGGSQETQYF
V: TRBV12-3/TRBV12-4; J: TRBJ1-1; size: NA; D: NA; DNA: TGTGCCAGCAGTTTCTTGGAGGACACTGAAGCTTTCTTT; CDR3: CASSFLEDTEAFF
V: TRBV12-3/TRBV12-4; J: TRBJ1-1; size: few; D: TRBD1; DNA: TGTGCCAGCAGTCAGGGACAGCACCATGAAGCTTTCTTT; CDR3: CASSQGQHHEAFF
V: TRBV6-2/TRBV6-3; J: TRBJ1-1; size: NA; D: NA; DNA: TGTGCCAGCAGTTACTCTGTAGCATGGCGGGCGAACACTGAAGCTTTCTTT; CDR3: CASSYSVAWRANTEAFF
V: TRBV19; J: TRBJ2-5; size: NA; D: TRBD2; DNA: TGTGCCAGTAGAGACTCGGGAGGACACCAAGAGACCCAGTACTTC; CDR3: CASRDSGGHQETQYF
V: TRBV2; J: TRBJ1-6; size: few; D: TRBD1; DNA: TGTGCCAGCAGTGCCTTGGGACAGGGCCATTCACCCCTCCACTTT; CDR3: CASSALGQGHSPLHF
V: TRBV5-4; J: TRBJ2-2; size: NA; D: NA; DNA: TGTGCCAGCAGCTTGGGAGCGGCGAACACCGGGGAGCTGTTTTTT; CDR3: CASSLGAANTGELFF
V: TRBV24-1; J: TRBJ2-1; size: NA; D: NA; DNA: TGTGCCACCAGTGATATCGACCGGGATGGGCAGTTCTTC; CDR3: CATSDIDRDGQFF
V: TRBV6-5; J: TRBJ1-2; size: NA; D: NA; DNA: TGTGCCAGCAGTTACAGAGGCGGTGGCTACACCTTC; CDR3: CASSYRGGGYTF
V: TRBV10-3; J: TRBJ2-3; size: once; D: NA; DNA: TGTGCCATCAGTGAGTATGGGGGCCCAGAGTACTCAGATACGCAGTATTTT; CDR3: CAISEYGGPEYSDTQYF
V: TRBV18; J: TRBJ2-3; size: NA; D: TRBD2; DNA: TGTGCCAGCTCACCGTCGCTAGCGGGGACGGGCACAGATACGCAGTATTTT; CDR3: CASSPSLAGTGTDTQYF
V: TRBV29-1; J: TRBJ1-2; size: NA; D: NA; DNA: TGCAGCGTTGAACGGGTAAACTATGGCTACACCTTC; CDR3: CSVERVNYGYTF
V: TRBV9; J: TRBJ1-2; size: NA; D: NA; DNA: TGTGCCAGCAGCGCTCCCAACTATGGCTACACCTTC; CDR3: CASSAPNYGYTF
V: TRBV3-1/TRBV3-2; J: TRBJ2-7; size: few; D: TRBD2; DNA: TGTGCCAGCAGCCAAGGATGGGGGGGAGAGCAGTACTTC; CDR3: CASSQGWGGEQYF
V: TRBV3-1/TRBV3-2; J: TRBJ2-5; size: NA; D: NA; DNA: TGTGCCAGCAGCCGCCGGGACTTAGAAGATACCCAGTACTTC; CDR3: CASSRRDLEDTQYF
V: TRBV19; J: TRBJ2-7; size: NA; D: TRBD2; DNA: TGTGCCAGTAGTATACATAGCGGGGGGTTCTACGAGCAGTACTTC; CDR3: CASSIHSGGFYEQYF
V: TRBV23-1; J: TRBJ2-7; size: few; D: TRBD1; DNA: TGCGCCAGCAGTCAATGGGGTCCGGGACAGGTCTCCTACGAGCAGTACTTC; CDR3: CASSQWGPGQVSYEQYF
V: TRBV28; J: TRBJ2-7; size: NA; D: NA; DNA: TGTGCCAGCAGTTTATCTGGGGGCGTAGGGTACGAGCAGTACTTC; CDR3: CASSLSGGVGYEQYF
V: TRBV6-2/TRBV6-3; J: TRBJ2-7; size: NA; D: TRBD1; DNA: TGTGCCAGCAGTAGCGGACAGGCCCCCTACGAGCAGTACTTC; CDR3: CASSSGQAPYEQYF
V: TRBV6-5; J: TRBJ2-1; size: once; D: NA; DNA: TGTGCCAGCAGTTACCAACCCTTGGGGGCGAGTTTCTTC; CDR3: CASSYQPLGASFF
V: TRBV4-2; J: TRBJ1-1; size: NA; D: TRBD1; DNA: TGTGCCAGCAGCCAAGGACAGGGGGCTGAAGCTTTCTTT; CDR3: CASSQGQGAEAFF
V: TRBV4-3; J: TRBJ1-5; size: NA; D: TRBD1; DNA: TGCGCCAGCAGCCAAGGACAGGGGGCGAATCAGCCCCAGCATTTT; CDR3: CASSQGQGANQPQHF
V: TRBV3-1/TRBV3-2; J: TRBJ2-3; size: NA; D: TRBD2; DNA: TGTGCCAGCAGTGGAGAGCGGGAGGGCCGAAATACGCAGTATTTT; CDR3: CASSGEREGRNTQYF
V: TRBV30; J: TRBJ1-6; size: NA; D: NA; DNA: TGTGCCTGGAGTATTGGCGGGGGGGGGAATTCACCCCTCCACTTT; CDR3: CAWSIGGGGNSPLHF
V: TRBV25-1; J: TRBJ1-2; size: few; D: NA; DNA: TGTGCCAGCAGTGAATCACTCGGGGCGGGAGGATATGGCTACACCTTC; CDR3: CASSESLGAGGYGYTF
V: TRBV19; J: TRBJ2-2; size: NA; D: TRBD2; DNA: TGTGCCAGTAGTGGGACTAGCGGGCGAAGCACCACCGGGGAGCTGTTTTTT; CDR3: CASSGTSGRSTTGELFF